The rows below give T cell receptor beta chains drawn from one sample of a study of CD8 T cells in ankylosing spondylitis. MiXCR, run by TCRdb on the 5' RACE reads, gives a single entry per CDR3 protein. The table lists 150,000 to 200,000 distinct CDR3 sequences, under 35% of them singletons, with 5.5% to 7.5% in the top ten. The sequenced sample consisted of synovial fluid, either unsorted or a sorted T cell fraction (not recorded which). All receptors come from a male donor with ankylosing spondylitis. CDR3s include the opening cysteine and the closing phenylalanine or tryptophan. The D gene is left open where the match is weak.

d_gene	v_gene	j_gene	CDR3nt	CDR3aa
.	TRBV5-8	TRBJ2-2	TGTGCCAGCAGCTTTGCGAACACCGGGGAGCTGTTTTTT	CASSFANTGELFF
.	TRBV7-9	TRBJ2-1	TGTGCCAGCAGCTTAGGGACGACCGGGGTGGATGAGCAGTTCTTC	CASSLGTTGVDEQFF
.	TRBV3-1	TRBJ2-1	TGTGCCAGCAGCCGCAGGGAGTACTCCCACACCTACAATGAGCAGTTCTTC	CASSRREYSHTYNEQFF
.	TRBV5-6	TRBJ1-2	TGTGCCAGCAGCTTGGAAGTATATGGCTACACCTTC	CASSLEVYGYTF
.	TRBV2	TRBJ1-5	TGTGCCAGTTCCGGGTCTGCGGGGAATCAGCCCCAGCATTTT	CASSGSAGNQPQHF
.	TRBV3-1	TRBJ1-4	TGTGCCAGCTCCCCAGAAGTTGCTAATGAAAAACTGTTTTTT	CASSPEVANEKLFF
.	TRBV11-3	TRBJ1-1	TGTGCCAGCAGCTTAGGTCTGACCGTGAACACTGAAGCTTTCTTT	CASSLGLTVNTEAFF
.	TRBV7-2	TRBJ1-2	TGTGCCAGCAGCCTCGGGACATCCTATGGCTACACCTTC	CASSLGTSYGYTF
.	TRBV20-1	TRBJ1-5	TGCAGTGCCAAAGACATGGGCTTGCCTCAGCCCCAGCATTTT	CSAKDMGLPQPQHF
.	TRBV18	TRBJ1-1	TGTGCCAGCTCACGATCGACAGGGAACACTGAAGCTTTCTTT	CASSRSTGNTEAFF